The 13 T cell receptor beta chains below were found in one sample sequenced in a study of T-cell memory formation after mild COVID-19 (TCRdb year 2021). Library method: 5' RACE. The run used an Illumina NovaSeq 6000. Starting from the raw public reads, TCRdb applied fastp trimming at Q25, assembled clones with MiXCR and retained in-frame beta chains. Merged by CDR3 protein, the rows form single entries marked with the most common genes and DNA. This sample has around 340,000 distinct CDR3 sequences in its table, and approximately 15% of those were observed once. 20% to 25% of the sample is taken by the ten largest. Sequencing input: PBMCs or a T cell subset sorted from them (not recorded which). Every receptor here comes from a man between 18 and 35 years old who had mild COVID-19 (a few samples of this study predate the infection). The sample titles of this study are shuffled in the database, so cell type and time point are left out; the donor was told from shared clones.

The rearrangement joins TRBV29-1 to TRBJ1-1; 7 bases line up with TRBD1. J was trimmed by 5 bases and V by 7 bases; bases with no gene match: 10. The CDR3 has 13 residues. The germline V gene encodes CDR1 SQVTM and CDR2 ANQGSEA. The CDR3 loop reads CSATEGARTEAFF. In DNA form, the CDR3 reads TGCAGCGCAACAGAGGGGGCGAGGACTGAAGCTTTCTTT.

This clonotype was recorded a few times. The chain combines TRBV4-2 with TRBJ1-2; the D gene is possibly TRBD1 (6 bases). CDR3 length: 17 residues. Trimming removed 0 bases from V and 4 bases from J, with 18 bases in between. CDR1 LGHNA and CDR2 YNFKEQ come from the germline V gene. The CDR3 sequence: CASSQDLGQLVSYGYTF. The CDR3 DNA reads TGTGCCAGCAGCCAAGACCTCGGACAGCTTGTTAGCTATGGCTACACCTTC.

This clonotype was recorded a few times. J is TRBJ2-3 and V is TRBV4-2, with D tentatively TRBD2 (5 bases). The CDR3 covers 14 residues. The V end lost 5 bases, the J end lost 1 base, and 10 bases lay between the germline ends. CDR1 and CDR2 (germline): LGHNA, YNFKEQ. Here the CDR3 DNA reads TGTGCCAGCAGCTCCACTAGGGGCACAGATACGCAGTATTTT. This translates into CASSSTRGTDTQYF.

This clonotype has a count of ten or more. The CDR3 protein is CASSFVPGQGKPNYGYTF. The CDR3 region has the DNA TGTGCCAGCAGCTTCGTCCCGGGACAGGGAAAACCTAACTATGGCTACACCTTC. V gene TRBV7-3 combines with J gene TRBJ1-2; 9 nucleotides agree with TRBD1. CDR1 is SGHTA, CDR2 FQGTGA, per germline. Germline trimming cut 3 bases from V and 0 bases from J; bases unmatched to any gene: 11. The CDR3 has 18 residues.

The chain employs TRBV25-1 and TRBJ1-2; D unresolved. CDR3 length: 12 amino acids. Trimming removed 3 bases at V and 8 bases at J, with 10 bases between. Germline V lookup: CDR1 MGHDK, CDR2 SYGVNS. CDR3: CASSDSLSGYTF. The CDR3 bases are TGTGCCAGCAGTGATTCGTTGTCGGGCTACACCTTC.

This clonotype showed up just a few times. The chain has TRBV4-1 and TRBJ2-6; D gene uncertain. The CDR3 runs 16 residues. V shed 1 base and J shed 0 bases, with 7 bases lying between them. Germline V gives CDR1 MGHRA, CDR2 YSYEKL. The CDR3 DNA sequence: TGCGCCAGCAGCCAAGTAGCTAACTCTGGGGCCAACGTCCTGACTTTC. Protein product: CASSQVANSGANVLTF.

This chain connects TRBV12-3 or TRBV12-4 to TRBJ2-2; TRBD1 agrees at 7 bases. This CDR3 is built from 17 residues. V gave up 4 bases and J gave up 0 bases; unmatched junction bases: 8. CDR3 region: CASSSLGGLSNTGELFF. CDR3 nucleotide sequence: TGTGCCAGCAGTTCCCTAGGGGGCCTCTCGAACACCGGGGAGCTGTTTTTT.

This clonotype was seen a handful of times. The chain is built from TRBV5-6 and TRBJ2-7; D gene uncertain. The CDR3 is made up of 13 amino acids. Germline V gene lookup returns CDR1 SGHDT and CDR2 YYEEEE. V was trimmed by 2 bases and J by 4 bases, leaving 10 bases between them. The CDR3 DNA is TGTGCCAGCAGCTTCGCCCACGGTTACGAGCAGTACTTC. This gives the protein CASSFAHGYEQYF.

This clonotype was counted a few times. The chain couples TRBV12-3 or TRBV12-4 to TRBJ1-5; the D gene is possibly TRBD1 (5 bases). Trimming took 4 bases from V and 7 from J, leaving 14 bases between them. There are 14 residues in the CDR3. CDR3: CASSSQGEGQPQHF. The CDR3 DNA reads TGTGCCAGCAGTTCCCAGGGTGAAGGGCAGCCCCAGCATTTT.

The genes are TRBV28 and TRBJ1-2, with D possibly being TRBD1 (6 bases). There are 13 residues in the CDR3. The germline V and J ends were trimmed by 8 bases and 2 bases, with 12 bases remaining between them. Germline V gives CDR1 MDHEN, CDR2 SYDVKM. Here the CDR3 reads CASLPGANYGYTF. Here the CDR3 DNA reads TGTGCCAGCCTACCGGGGGCGAACTATGGCTACACCTTC.

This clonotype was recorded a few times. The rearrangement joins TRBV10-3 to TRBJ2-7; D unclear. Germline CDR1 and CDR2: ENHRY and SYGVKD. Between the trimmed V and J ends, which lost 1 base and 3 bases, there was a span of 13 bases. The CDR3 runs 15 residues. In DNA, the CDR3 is TGTGCCATCAGTGAGTACATGGAGATAGACTACGAGCAGTACTTC. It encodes CAISEYMEIDYEQYF.

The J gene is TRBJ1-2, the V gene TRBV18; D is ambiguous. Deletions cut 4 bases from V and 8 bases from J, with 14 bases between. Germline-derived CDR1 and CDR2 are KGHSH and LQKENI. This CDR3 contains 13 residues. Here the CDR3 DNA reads TGTGCCAGCTCACGAGACCACAGTAGCGGCTACACCTTC. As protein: CASSRDHSSGYTF.

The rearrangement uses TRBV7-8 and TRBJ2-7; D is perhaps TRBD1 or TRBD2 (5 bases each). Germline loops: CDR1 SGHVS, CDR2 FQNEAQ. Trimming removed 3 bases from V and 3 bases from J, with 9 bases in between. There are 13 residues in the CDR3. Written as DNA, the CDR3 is TGTGCCAGCAGCTTTCGGGACGGCTACGAGCAGTACGTC. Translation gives CASSFRDGYEQYV.